The TCR beta chain described here comes from a study of cytomegalovirus exposure and HLA in healthy donors. Study-level results: Productive rates of about 90% or about 30% were seen for most TCR beta V segments in an earlier analysis. A later analysis showed TCR association rates differing by HLA locus, peaking at DRB1 and lowest at HLA-C. Rare TCR sequences predominated, though certain public TCRs were found in many donors.

Comment on this clone: Its antigen remains unknown.

The PCR made use of 60 Vbeta and 13 Jbeta primers. The table came from immunoSEQ multiplex PCR; TCRdb's copy has only in-frame clones and leaves some out. Here the sample spans hundreds of thousands of clones, just over 70% being singletons. The receptor was derived from a female donor in good health and CMV-seronegative. Specimen: PBMCs.

The CDR3 region has the DNA TGTGCCAGCAGTGACCTAGCGACAACCTACGAGCAGTACTTC. Translated: CASSDLATTYEQYF. The chain employs TRBV25-1 and TRBJ2-5; tentatively, D is TRBD2 (6 bases). The J call is in doubt because the DNA end fits TRBJ2-7 better. The CDR3 is 14 amino acids. The germline gives CDR1 MGHDK, CDR2 SYGVNS.